One and the same sample provided the 32 T cell receptor beta chains below, sequenced in a study of cytomegalovirus exposure and HLA in healthy donors. In the PCR, 60 Vbeta and 13 Jbeta primers were used. Sequenced by immunoSEQ multiplex PCR; TCRdb stores in-frame clones only, minus some. Of about 150,000 clones detected, under 90% appear once; the ten largest clones hold 2.5%. Sequences were obtained from PBMCs. Every receptor here comes from a boy aged 2 to 9 in good health and CMV-seronegative.

The chain is built from TRBV9 and TRBJ1-3; D is undetermined. Germline loops: CDR1 SGDLS, CDR2 YYNGEE. V lost 0 bases, J lost 4 bases, and 5 bases lay in between. This CDR3 is built from 13 residues. CDR3 sequence: CASSVAEGNTIYF. For the CDR3, the DNA is TGTGCCAGCAGCGTAGCCGAGGGAAACACCATATATTTT.

A single count supports this clone. The genes are TRBV5-4 and TRBJ2-7; D is perhaps TRBD2 (5 bases). Germline CDR1 is SGHNT and CDR2 is YYREEE (reference sequence). The length of the CDR3 is 11 residues. V shed 2 bases and J shed 6 bases, with 6 bases lying between them. This CDR3 reads CASSFGGEQYF. CDR3 coding DNA: TGTGCCAGCAGCTTCGGAGGCGAGCAGTACTTC.

V and J are TRBV6-1 and TRBJ1-5; TRBD1 matches at 9 bases. The V gene end was trimmed by 6 bases and the J gene end by 7 bases; junction bases not matched to a gene: 4. From germline, CDR1 is MNHNS and CDR2 SASEGT. This CDR3 is 13 amino acids long. The DNA for the CDR3 is TGTGCCAGCAGGGGACAGGGAGGCCAGCCCCAGCATTTT. Translation: CASRGQGGQPQHF.

The chain joins TRBV5-1 to TRBJ1-2; D may be TRBD1 (5 bases). This CDR3 has 14 amino acids. V dropped 2 bases and J dropped 5 bases, with 13 bases sitting between them. CDR1 and CDR2 (germline): SGHRS, YFSETQ. The CDR3 spells CASSFRQGGYGYTF. The CDR3 coding sequence is TGCGCCAGCAGCTTCCGTCAGGGTGGGTATGGCTACACCTTC.

This clone appeared many times. This chain links TRBV7-6 with TRBJ2-5, with 8 bases matching TRBD1. V lost 5 bases to trimming and J lost 4 bases; unmatched junction nucleotides: 3. CDR3 length: 13 amino acids. Germline lookup yields CDR1 SGHVS and CDR2 FNYEAQ. The CDR3 DNA reads TGTGCCAGCAGCACGGACAGGGCAGAGACCCAGTACTTC. Protein sequence: CASSTDRAETQYF.

The chain employs TRBV7-2 and TRBJ2-7; 8 nucleotides line up with TRBD2. This CDR3 contains 14 residues. The germline CDR1 and CDR2 sequences are SGHTA and FQGNSA. After removal of 5 bases from V and 2 bases from J, the junction contained 5 bases not matched to a gene. CDR3 region: CASSDGRVPYEQYF. CDR3 DNA sequence: TGTGCCAGCAGCGACGGGAGGGTCCCCTACGAGCAGTACTTC.

This chain's CDR3 is CASSSNRDFSSYGYTF. CDR3 bases: TGTGCCAGTAGTTCCAATCGGGACTTCTCGTCCTATGGCTACACCTTC. V is TRBV19 and J is TRBJ1-2; D is possibly TRBD1 (5 bases). This CDR3 region has 16 residues. Germline loops: CDR1 LNHDA, CDR2 SQIVND (reference sequence). Trimming removed 5 bases at V and 4 bases at J, with 20 bases between.

This clone is a singleton in its sample. The CDR3 protein is CASSPETGAKETQYF. The CDR3 coding sequence is TGTGCCAGCAGCCCGGAAACAGGGGCTAAAGAGACCCAGTACTTC. This sequence joins TRBV7-8 and TRBJ2-5, with TRBD1 identical over 7 bases. V was clipped by 5 bases and J by 3 bases; unmatched bases: 9. This CDR3 is 15 amino acids long. Per germline, CDR1 SGHVS and CDR2 FQNEAQ.

Notes on this clone: Germline and junction disagree at one end, which may indicate a read error. The chain uses TRBV7-9 and TRBJ2-5; TRBD2 matches 12 bases. The CDR3 runs 18 residues. Germline lookup yields CDR1 SEHNR and CDR2 FQNEAQ (reference sequence). The CDR3 loop is CSSSLALSSGRAQETQYF. The CDR3 coding sequence is TGTTCCAGCAGCTTAGCGCTTTCTAGCGGGAGGGCACAAGAGACCCAGTACTTC.

The chain uses TRBV20-1 and TRBJ1-2; D remains unclear. The CDR3 has 10 residues. V gave up 4 bases and J gave up 8 bases, with 8 bases separating them. Germline CDR1 DFQATT, CDR2 SNEGSKA (reference sequence). DNA for the CDR3: TGCAGTGCTAATGGGCGCGGCTACACCTTC. The encoded protein is CSANGRGYTF.

This chain links TRBV15 with TRBJ2-7; 7 bases align to TRBD1. The V gene's germline CDR1 is LNHNV and CDR2 YYDKDF (reference sequence). Unmatched junction bases numbered 4, after V lost 1 base and J lost 4 bases. The CDR3 totals 14 residues. The CDR3 region has the DNA TGTGCCACCAGCAGAGGCCCAGGGGGATACGAGCAGTACTTC. Encoded protein: CATSRGPGGYEQYF.

The chain employs TRBV19 and TRBJ1-2; D is ambiguous. Trimming shortened V by 1 base and J by 1 base, and 7 bases separated the two germline ends. CDR3 length: 14 amino acids. CDR1 is LNHDA, CDR2 SQIVND, per germline (reference sequence). This CDR3 reads CASSIGHSNYGYTF. The DNA of the CDR3 is TGTGCCAGTAGTATAGGTCACAGTAACTATGGCTACACCTTC.

The chain uses TRBV4-1 and TRBJ1-4; maybe TRBD1 (6 bases). This CDR3 has 17 residues. The V gene's germline CDR1 is MGHRA and CDR2 YSYEKL. V lost 1 base and J 8 bases, leaving 20 bases between the germline ends. CDR3 DNA sequence: TGCGCCAGCAGCCAAGGAAACATCCAGGGGCCGATCGAAAAACTGTTTTTT. It encodes CASSQGNIQGPIEKLFF.

As concerns this clone: An end of the junction differs from the germline gene, which may be a read error. CDR3 DNA: TGCAGCGTTCTTCCGACAGCTAATTATGGCTACACCTTC. Amino acid sequence: CSVLPTANYGYTF. The V gene is TRBV29-1, the J gene TRBJ1-2; tentative D call: TRBD1 (5 bases). This CDR3 has 13 residues. Germline CDR1 and CDR2: SQVTM and ANQGSEA.

The V call is TRBV4-2, the J call TRBJ1-1; maybe TRBD1 (5 bases). The CDR3 spans 19 residues. The ends were cut back, 3 bases at V and 4 bases at J, with 27 bases in the middle. Germline loops: CDR1 LGHNA, CDR2 YNFKEQ. The DNA for the CDR3 is TGTGCCAGCAGCCAGACGACCCGAGGGGCGGGGGGGTTGGGCACTGAAGCTTTCTTT. Amino acids: CASSQTTRGAGGLGTEAFF.

The chain joins TRBV10-3 to TRBJ2-7; 9 bases agree with TRBD2. CDR1 is ENHRY and CDR2 is SYGVKD in the germline V gene. The CDR3 is 15 amino acids. V dropped 6 bases and J dropped 5; count of bases not matched to a gene: 11. CDR3 region: CAIRLGLSGGNEQYF. CDR3 coding DNA: TGTGCCATCAGGCTCGGACTTAGCGGGGGTAACGAGCAGTACTTC.

This chain joins TRBV10-3 and TRBJ2-2; 11 bases line up with TRBD2. The CDR3 covers 16 residues. V dropped 3 bases and J dropped 3; count of bases not matched to a gene: 3. Germline assignment: CDR1 ENHRY and CDR2 SYGVKD. CDR3 residues: CAISELAGVDTGELFF. CDR3 sequence (DNA): TGTGCCATCAGTGAACTAGCGGGAGTTGACACCGGGGAGCTGTTTTTT.

The chain joins TRBV9 to TRBJ2-1; possibly TRBD2 for D (6 bases). The CDR3 totals 14 residues. Trimming pared 2 bases from V and 6 bases from J, leaving 12 bases between. Germline V lookup: CDR1 SGDLS, CDR2 YYNGEE. The CDR3 sequence is CASSVSGTLNEQFF. The CDR3, as DNA: TGTGCCAGCAGCGTGTCCGGGACTCTCAATGAGCAGTTCTTC.

This rearrangement joins TRBV7-8 to TRBJ2-7, with TRBD1 as a possible D gene (5 bases). The V gene's germline CDR1 is SGHVS and CDR2 FQNEAQ. Deletions cut 0 bases from V and 1 base from J, with 10 bases between. The CDR3 has 15 residues. CDR3 in amino acids: CASSLAGPRSYEQYF. In DNA, the CDR3 is TGTGCCAGCAGCTTAGCGGGGCCAAGGTCCTACGAGCAGTACTTC.

This clone was counted between two and nine times. Other nucleotide sequences in the sample specify the same CDR3. This chain connects TRBV18 to TRBJ1-1; possibly TRBD1 for D (5 bases). Per germline, CDR1 KGHSH and CDR2 LQKENI. There are 13 residues in the CDR3. Trimming removed 3 bases from V and 1 base from J, with 6 bases in between. CDR3 DNA: TGTGCCAGCTCACCTACAGGGAACACTGAAGCTTTCTTT. Amino acid sequence: CASSPTGNTEAFF.

J is TRBJ1-2 and V is TRBV7-2; D perhaps matches TRBD1 (6 bases). The CDR3 has 15 residues. The V end lost 3 bases, the J end lost 5 bases, and 16 bases lay between the germline ends. The germline gives CDR1 SGHTA, CDR2 FQGNSA. This CDR3 is CASSFLPPGEYGYTF. In DNA form, the CDR3 reads TGTGCCAGCAGCTTTCTCCCCCCAGGGGAATATGGCTACACCTTC.

The V and J genes are TRBV28 and TRBJ2-5; D call uncertain. The germline V and J ends were trimmed by 3 bases and 1 base, with 15 bases remaining between them. Germline V CDR1 and CDR2: MDHEN, SYDVKM. This CDR3 has 16 amino acids. The DNA of the CDR3 is TGTGCCAGCAGTTTGTTTCCCGCCCGCGTCCAAGAGACCCAGTACTTC. Translation: CASSLFPARVQETQYF.

CDR3 in amino acids: CASSQDTAVQETQYF. As DNA, the CDR3 is TGTGCCAGCAGCCAAGATACCGCGGTCCAAGAGACCCAGTACTTC. J is TRBJ2-5 and V is TRBV4-2; the D is unclear. The CDR3 is made up of 15 amino acids. CDR1 is LGHNA, CDR2 YNFKEQ, per germline. Trimming took off 0 bases at V and 1 base at J, with 9 bases between the two ends.

The rearrangement links TRBV9 to TRBJ1-2, with 7 nucleotides matching TRBD1. This CDR3 is 14 amino acids long. The junction had 8 bases not matched to a gene; V was cut back by 5 bases and J by 4 bases. CDR1 is SGDLS, CDR2 YYNGEE, per germline. The CDR3 reads CASRDGTDGYGYTF. CDR3 in DNA: TGTGCCAGCAGAGACGGGACAGATGGCTATGGCTACACCTTC.

The chain uses TRBV7-9 and TRBJ2-5, with 9 positions matching TRBD1. The DNA end favors TRBJ2-7, so the J call may be wrong. Germline V gives CDR1 SEHNR, CDR2 FQNEAQ (reference sequence). The CDR3 consists of 15 residues. The CDR3 DNA follows: TGTGCCAGCAGCTTAGGGGACAGGGTGGGTTACGAGCAGTACTTC. Its translation is CASSLGDRVGYEQYF.

The J gene is TRBJ1-1, the V gene TRBV19; unclear D gene. The V gene's germline CDR1 is LNHDA and CDR2 SQIVND (reference sequence). V dropped 6 bases and J dropped 1 base, with 15 bases sitting between them. The CDR3 consists of 15 residues. The DNA of the CDR3 is TGTGCCAGTAGCCTACTAGGGAGGAGGAACACTGAAGCTTTCTTT. It encodes CASSLLGRRNTEAFF.

This rearrangement joins TRBV7-3 to TRBJ2-1; D is possibly TRBD2 (5 bases). The CDR3 runs to 13 residues. V was trimmed by 1 base and J by 10 bases, leaving 11 bases between them. Germline CDR1 SGHTA, CDR2 FQGTGA. The DNA of the CDR3 is TGTGCCAGCAGCTTAATGAGGGCGAGCGAGCAGTTCTTC. It specifies CASSLMRASEQFF.

The rearrangement uses TRBV27 and TRBJ2-3; TRBD2 aligns across 10 bases. Unmatched junction bases numbered 9, after V lost 5 bases and J lost 4 bases. The CDR3 contains 16 residues. Per the germline V gene, CDR1 is MNHEY and CDR2 is SMNVEV (reference sequence). CDR3 sequence: CASSPPGTSVADTQYF. The CDR3 DNA is TGTGCCAGCAGTCCACCGGGGACTAGCGTGGCAGATACGCAGTATTTT.

Points on this clone: Different DNA sequences within this sample yield the same CDR3. V is TRBV7-9 and J is TRBJ1-2; 8 bases map to TRBD1. Per germline, CDR1 SEHNR and CDR2 FQNEAQ (reference sequence). With V trimmed by 0 bases and J by 3 bases, 3 bases remained unmatched. The CDR3 runs to 15 residues. CDR3 loop: CASSLAQGADYGYTF. For the CDR3, the DNA is TGTGCCAGCAGCTTAGCGCAGGGGGCTGACTATGGCTACACCTTC.

V and J are TRBV10-3 and TRBJ1-5; D ambiguous. V dropped 11 bases and J dropped 5 bases, with 16 bases sitting between them. Germline loops: CDR1 ENHRY, CDR2 SYGVKD. The CDR3 has 13 residues. The CDR3 here is CASASGIDQPQHF. For the CDR3, the DNA is TGTGCCTCCGCGTCGGGGATCGATCAGCCCCAGCATTTT.

The V call is TRBV6-6, the J call TRBJ1-3; tentative D call: TRBD1 (6 bases). CDR3 size: 15 residues. V was trimmed by 8 bases and J by 1 base, leaving 15 bases between them. Germline CDR1 is MNHNY and CDR2 is SVGAGI (reference sequence). The CDR3 DNA reads TGTGCCAGCGGGGGCTCCCGGAGGTCTGGAAACACCATATATTTT. This sequence encodes CASGGSRRSGNTIYF.

The gene calls are TRBV5-1 and TRBJ2-3; TRBD2 might be the D (6 bases). Germline CDR1 and CDR2: SGHRS and YFSETQ. This CDR3 region has 16 residues. Trimming took 1 base from V and 0 from J, leaving 12 bases between them. The CDR3 DNA is TGCGCCAGCAGCTTGTACGGGAGAACTAGCACAGATACGCAGTATTTT. Protein: CASSLYGRTSTDTQYF. Drawing the rest from reference TRBV5-1 and TRBJ2-3, the complete variable domain is KAGVTQTPRYLIKTRGQQVTLSCSPISGHRSVSWYQQTPGQGLQFLFEYFSETQRNKGNFPGRFSGRQFSNSRSEMNVSTLELGDSALYLCASSLYGRTSTDTQYFGPGTRLTVL.